This T cell receptor (beta chain) was found in a study of T cells in localized non-small cell lung cancer. Whole-study findings and limits: Measurement of T cell clonality placed uninvolved adjacent lung highest, above the level in tumor. Adjacent lung tissue had a median about 57 of the top 100 clones found in the tumor.

Comment on this clone: Antigen specificity is unknown.

The data were produced by immunoSEQ multiplex PCR, yet TCRdb's version contains in-frame clones alone and is incomplete. This sample has some 17,000 clones, with 65% to 85% found just once. The TCR sequence derives from a male donor at least 60 years old with stage III lung adenocarcinoma. Sequences were derived from peripheral blood, sampled before any cancer treatment.

CDR3 DNA: TGCGCCAGCAGCCAAGACCCTAGCGGGGCCGGAGAGACCCAGTACTTC. It codes for CASSQDPSGAGETQYF. The V and J genes are TRBV4-1 and TRBJ2-5, with 9 bases lining up with TRBD2. CDR1 MGHRA and CDR2 YSYEKL come from the germline V gene. The CDR3 has 16 residues. V dropped 0 bases and J dropped 4; count of bases not matched to a gene: 6.